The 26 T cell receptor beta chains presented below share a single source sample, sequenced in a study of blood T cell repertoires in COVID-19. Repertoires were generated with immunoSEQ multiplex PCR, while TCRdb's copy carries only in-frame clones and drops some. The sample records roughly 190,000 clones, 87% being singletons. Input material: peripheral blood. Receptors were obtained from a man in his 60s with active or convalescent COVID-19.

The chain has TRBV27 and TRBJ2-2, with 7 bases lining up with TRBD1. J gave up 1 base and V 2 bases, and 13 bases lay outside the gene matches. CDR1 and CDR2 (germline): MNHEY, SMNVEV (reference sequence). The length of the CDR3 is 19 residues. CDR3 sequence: CASSLRSSYGTVNTGELFF. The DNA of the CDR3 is TGTGCCAGCAGTTTAAGGTCGAGCTACGGGACAGTGAACACCGGGGAGCTGTTTTTT.

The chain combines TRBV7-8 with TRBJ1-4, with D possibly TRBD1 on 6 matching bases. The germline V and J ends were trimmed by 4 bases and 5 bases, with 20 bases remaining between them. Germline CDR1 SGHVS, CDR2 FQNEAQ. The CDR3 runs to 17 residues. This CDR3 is CASSSHPGQGLNEKLFF. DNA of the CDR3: TGTGCCAGCAGCTCCCACCCAGGGCAGGGGCTAAATGAAAAACTGTTTTTT.

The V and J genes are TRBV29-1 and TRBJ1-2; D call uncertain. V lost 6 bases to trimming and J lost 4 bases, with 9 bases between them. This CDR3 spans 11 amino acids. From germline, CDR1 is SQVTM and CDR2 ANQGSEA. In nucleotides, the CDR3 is TGCAGCGTGGCGGGCTCCTATGGCTACACCTTC. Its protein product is CSVAGSYGYTF.

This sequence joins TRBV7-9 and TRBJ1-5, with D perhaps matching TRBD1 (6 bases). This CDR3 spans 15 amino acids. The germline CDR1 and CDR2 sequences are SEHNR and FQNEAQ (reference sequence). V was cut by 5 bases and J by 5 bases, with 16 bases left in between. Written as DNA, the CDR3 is TGTGCCAGCAGCCCATTAGGGGGAATCGATCAGCCCCAGCATTTT. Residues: CASSPLGGIDQPQHF. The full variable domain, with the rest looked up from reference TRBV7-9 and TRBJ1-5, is DTGVSQNPRHKITKRGQNVTFRCDPISEHNRLYWYRQTLGQGPEFLTYFQNEAQLEKSRLLSDRFSAERPKGSFSTLEIQRTEQGDSAMYLCASSPLGGIDQPQHFGDGTRLSIL.

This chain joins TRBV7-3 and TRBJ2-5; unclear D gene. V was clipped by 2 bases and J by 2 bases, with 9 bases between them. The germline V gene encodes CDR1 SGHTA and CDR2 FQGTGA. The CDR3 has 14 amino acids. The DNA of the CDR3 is TGTGCCAGCAGCTTAGGGCCCTATCAAGAGACCCAGTACTTC. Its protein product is CASSLGPYQETQYF.

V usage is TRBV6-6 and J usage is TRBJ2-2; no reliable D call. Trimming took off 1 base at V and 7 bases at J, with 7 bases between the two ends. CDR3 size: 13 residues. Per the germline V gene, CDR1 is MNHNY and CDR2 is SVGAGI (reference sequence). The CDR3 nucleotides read TGTGCCAGCAGTTACTTTTCTAGCGGGGAGCTGTTTTTT. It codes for CASSYFSSGELFF.

The CDR3 sequence: CASSPLLNRQSPGELFF. The CDR3 DNA sequence: TGTGCCAGCAGCCCGCTGTTGAATAGACAGAGCCCCGGGGAGCTGTTTTTT. The rearrangement links TRBV5-6 to TRBJ2-2; weak D call: TRBD1 (5 bases). Trimming stripped 4 bases from V and 6 bases from J, with 22 bases between. Germline V lookup: CDR1 SGHDT, CDR2 YYEEEE. This CDR3 comprises 17 residues.

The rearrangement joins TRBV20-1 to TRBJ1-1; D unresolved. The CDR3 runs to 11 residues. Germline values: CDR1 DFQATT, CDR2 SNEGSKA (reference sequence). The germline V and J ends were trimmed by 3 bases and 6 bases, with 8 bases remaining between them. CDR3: CSASPFPEAFF. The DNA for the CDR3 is TGCAGTGCTAGCCCGTTCCCTGAAGCTTTCTTT.

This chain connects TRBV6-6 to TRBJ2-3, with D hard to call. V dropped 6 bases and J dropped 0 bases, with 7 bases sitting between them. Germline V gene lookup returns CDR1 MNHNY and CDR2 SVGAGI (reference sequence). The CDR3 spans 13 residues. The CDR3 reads CASRETSTDTQYF. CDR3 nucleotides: TGTGCCAGCAGAGAAACTAGCACAGATACGCAGTATTTT.

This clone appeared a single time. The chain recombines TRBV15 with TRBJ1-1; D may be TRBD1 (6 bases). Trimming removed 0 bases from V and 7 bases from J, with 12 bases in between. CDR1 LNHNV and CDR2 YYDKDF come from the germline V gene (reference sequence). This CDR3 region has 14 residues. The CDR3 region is CATSRDPGVYEAFF. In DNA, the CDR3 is TGTGCCACCAGCAGAGATCCAGGGGTCTATGAAGCTTTCTTT. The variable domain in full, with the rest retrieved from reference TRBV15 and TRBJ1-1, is DAMVIQNPRYQVTQFGKPVTLSCSQTLNHNVMYWYQQKSSQAPKLLFHYYDKDFNNEADTPDNFQSRRPNTSFCFLDIRSPGLGDTAMYLCATSRDPGVYEAFFGQGTRLTVV.

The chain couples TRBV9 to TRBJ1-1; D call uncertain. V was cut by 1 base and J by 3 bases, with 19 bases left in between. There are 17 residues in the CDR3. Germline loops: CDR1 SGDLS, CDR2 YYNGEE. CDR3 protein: CASSVSPIGLGDTEAFF. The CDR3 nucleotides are TGTGCCAGCAGCGTATCCCCTATTGGGCTGGGAGACACTGAAGCTTTCTTT.

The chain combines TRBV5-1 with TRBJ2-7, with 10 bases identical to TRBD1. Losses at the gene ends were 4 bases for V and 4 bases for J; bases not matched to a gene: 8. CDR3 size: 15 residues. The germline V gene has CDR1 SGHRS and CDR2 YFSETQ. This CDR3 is CASSLSGTGVYEQYF. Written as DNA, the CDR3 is TGCGCCAGCAGCCTGTCCGGGACAGGGGTATACGAGCAGTACTTC. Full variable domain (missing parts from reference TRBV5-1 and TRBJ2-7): KAGVTQTPRYLIKTRGQQVTLSCSPISGHRSVSWYQQTPGQGLQFLFEYFSETQRNKGNFPGRFSGRQFSNSRSEMNVSTLELGDSALYLCASSLSGTGVYEQYFGPGTRLTVT.

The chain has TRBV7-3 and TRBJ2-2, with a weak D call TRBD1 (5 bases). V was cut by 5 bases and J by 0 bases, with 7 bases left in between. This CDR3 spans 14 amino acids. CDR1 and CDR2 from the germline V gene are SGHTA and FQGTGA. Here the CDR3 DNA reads TGTGCCAGCAGCACAGGACCGAACACCGGGGAGCTGTTTTTT. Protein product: CASSTGPNTGELFF.

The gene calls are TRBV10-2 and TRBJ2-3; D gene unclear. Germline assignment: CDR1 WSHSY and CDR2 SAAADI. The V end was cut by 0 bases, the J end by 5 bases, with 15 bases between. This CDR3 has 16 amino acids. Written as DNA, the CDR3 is TGCGCCAGCAGTGAGTCCCTACCCCGCGCGCGAGATACGCAGTATTTT. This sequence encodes CASSESLPRARDTQYF.

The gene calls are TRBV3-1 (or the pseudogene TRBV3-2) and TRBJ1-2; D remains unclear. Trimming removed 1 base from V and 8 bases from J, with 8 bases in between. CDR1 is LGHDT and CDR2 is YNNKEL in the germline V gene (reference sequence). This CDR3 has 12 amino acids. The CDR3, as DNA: TGTGCCAGCAGCCAAGCTAAGTCCGGCTACACCTTC. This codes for CASSQAKSGYTF.

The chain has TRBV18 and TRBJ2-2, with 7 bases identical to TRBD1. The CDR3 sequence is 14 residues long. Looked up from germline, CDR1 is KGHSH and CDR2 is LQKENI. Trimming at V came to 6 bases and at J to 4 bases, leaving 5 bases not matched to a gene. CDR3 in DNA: TGTGCCAGCTCCCAAGACAGGGTCACCGGGGAGCTGTTTTTT. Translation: CASSQDRVTGELFF.

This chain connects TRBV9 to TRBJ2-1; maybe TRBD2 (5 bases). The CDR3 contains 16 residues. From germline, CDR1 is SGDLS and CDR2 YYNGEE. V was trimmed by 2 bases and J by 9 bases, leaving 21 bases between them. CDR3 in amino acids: CASSVFLAQELSEQFF. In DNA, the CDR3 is TGTGCCAGCAGCGTCTTCCTAGCCCAGGAGCTCAGTGAGCAGTTCTTC. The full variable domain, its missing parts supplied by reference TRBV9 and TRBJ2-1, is DSGVTQTPKHLITATGQRVTLRCSPRSGDLSVYWYQQSLDQGLQFLIQYYNGEERAKGNILERFSAQQFPDLHSELNLSSLELGDSALYFCASSVFLAQELSEQFFGPGTRLTVL.

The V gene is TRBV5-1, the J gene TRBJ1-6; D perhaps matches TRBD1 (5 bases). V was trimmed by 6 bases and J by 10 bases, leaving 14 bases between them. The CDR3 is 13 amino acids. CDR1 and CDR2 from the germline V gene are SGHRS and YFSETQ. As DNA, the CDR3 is TGCGCCAGCAATGGAGAAGGGGAATCACCCCTCCACTTT. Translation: CASNGEGESPLHF.

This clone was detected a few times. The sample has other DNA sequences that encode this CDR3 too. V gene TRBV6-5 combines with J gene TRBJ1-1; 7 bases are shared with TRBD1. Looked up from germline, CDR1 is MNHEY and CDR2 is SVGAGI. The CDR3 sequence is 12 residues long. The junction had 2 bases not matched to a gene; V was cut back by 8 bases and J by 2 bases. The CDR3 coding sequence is TGTGCCAGCGGGACAGCTAACACTGAAGCTTTCTTT. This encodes CASGTANTEAFF.

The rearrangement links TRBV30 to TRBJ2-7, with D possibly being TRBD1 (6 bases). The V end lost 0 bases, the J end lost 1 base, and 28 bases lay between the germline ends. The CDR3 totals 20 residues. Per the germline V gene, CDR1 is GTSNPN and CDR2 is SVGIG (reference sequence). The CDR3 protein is CAWSVYSGTQVSPTSYEQYF. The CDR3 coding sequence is TGTGCCTGGAGTGTATACTCCGGGACACAGGTCTCGCCTACGTCCTACGAGCAGTACTTC.

In DNA form, the CDR3 reads TGTGCCAGCAGCTTAATTGGGGGACAAACCTACGAGCAGTACTTC. The encoded protein is CASSLIGGQTYEQYF. The chain employs TRBV11-2 and TRBJ2-7; weak D call: TRBD1 (6 bases). With 2 bases removed from V and 2 bases from J, the gap between germline ends came to 13 bases. Germline values: CDR1 SGHAT, CDR2 FQNNGV. This CDR3 spans 15 amino acids.

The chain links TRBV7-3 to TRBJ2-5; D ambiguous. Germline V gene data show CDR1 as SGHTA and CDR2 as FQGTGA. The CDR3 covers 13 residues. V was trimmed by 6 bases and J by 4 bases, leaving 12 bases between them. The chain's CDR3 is CASRGFVGETQYF. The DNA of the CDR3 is TGTGCCAGCAGGGGCTTCGTGGGAGAGACCCAGTACTTC.

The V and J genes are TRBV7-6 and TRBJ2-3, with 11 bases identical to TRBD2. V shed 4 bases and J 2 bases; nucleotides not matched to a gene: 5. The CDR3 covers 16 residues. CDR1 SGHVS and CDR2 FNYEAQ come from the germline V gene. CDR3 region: CASSSGLAENTDTQYF. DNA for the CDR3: TGTGCCAGCAGCTCGGGACTAGCGGAGAACACAGATACGCAGTATTTT.

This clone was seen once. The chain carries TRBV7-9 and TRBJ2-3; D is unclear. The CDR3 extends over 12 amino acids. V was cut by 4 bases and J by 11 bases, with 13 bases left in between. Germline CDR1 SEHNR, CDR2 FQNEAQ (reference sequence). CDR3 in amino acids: CASSSSSKEQYF. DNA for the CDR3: TGTGCCAGCAGCTCTAGTTCGAAGGAGCAGTATTTT.

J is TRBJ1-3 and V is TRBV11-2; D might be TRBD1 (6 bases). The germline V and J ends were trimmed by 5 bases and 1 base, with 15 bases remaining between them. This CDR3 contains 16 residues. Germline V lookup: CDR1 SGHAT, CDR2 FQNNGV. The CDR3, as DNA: TGTGCCAGCAGCAGGACCGGGACACCATCTGGAAACACCATATATTTT. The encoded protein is CASSRTGTPSGNTIYF.

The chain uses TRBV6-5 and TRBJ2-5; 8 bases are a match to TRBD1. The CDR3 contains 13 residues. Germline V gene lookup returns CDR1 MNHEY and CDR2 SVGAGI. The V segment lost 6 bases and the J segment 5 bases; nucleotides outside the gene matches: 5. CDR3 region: CASSPGGLETQYF. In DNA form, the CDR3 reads TGTGCCAGCAGCCCAGGGGGCTTGGAGACCCAGTACTTC.